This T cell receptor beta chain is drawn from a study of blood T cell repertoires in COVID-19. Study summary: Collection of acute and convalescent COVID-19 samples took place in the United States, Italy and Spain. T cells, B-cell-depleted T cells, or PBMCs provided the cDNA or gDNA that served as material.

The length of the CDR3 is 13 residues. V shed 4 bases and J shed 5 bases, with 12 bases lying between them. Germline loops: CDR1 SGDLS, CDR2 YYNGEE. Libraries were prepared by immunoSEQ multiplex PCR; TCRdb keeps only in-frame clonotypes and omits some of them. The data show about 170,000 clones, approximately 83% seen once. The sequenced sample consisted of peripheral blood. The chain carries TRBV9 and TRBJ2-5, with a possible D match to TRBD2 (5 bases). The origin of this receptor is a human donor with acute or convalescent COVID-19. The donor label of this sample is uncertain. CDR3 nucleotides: TGTGCCAGCAGCCGTCTAGCAGCGGAGACCCAGTACTTC. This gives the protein CASSRLAAETQYF.